This entry lists 6 T cell receptor beta chains sequenced from one sample in a study of T-cell memory formation after mild COVID-19 (dated by TCRdb to about 2021). Library prep was done by 5' RACE. These reads were obtained on an Illumina NovaSeq 6000. TCRdb redid the processing of the public reads, applying fastp at Q25 and MiXCR, and retained in-frame beta chains. Records with the same CDR3 protein are collapsed into one entry carrying the most frequent genes and DNA. The sample profile shows 500,000 to 600,000 distinct CDR3 sequences; roughly 18% of them were found once. The ten biggest clones cover more than 10% of the sample. Sequencing was carried out using PBMCs or a T cell subset sorted from them (not recorded which). These receptors came from an adult woman who had mild COVID-19 (a few samples of this study predate the infection). The sample titles of this study are shuffled in the database, so cell type and time point are left out; the donor was told from shared clones.

This chain uses TRBV19 with TRBJ1-1; D gene ambiguous. V lost 7 bases and J 0 bases, leaving 9 bases between the germline ends. The CDR3 is made up of 13 amino acids. Germline-derived CDR1 and CDR2 are LNHDA and SQIVND (reference sequence). The CDR3 nucleotides are TGTGCCAGTAAAAACACTCTGAACACTGAAGCTTTCTTT. Its translation is CASKNTLNTEAFF.

V and J are TRBV9 and TRBJ2-7, with D unresolved. The germline CDR1 and CDR2 sequences are SGDLS and YYNGEE. Trimming removed 6 bases from V and 6 bases from J, with 4 bases in between. The CDR3 consists of 9 residues. CDR3 nucleotides: TGTGCCAGCATGGTCGAGCAGTACTTC. Residues: CASMVEQYF.

The chain employs TRBV11-2 and TRBJ1-2, with 8 nucleotides matching TRBD1. V gave up 5 bases and J gave up 4 bases; unmatched junction bases: 9. Germline V CDR1 and CDR2: SGHAT, FQNNGV. This CDR3 spans 15 amino acids. CDR3 DNA sequence: TGTGCCAGCAGCCCGGGCAGGGGGCTGAGCTATGGCTACACCTTC. Residues: CASSPGRGLSYGYTF.

This clonotype has only a few counts. The V call is TRBV19, the J call TRBJ1-5; D ambiguous. Germline CDR1 LNHDA, CDR2 SQIVND (reference sequence). The CDR3 extends over 11 amino acids. The V gene lost 11 bases and the J gene lost 9 bases, with 14 bases spanning the gap. CDR3 sequence reads: CAAGPVRPQHF. CDR3 sequence (DNA): TGTGCCGCTGGCCCGGTCCGGCCCCAGCATTTT.

V gene TRBV10-3 combines with J gene TRBJ1-3; D is undetermined. V lost 4 bases to trimming and J lost 2 bases, with 21 bases between them. Germline CDR1 and CDR2: ENHRY and SYGVKD. This CDR3 contains 18 residues. CDR3 nucleotide sequence: TGTGCCATCAGTGGATCAACGGGTCTTCACCAGGCTGGAAACACCATATATTTT. It codes for CAISGSTGLHQAGNTIYF.

Written as DNA, the CDR3 is TGTGCCAGCAGTTTGGACAGGGCGGCCGGGGAGCTGTTTTTT. Translating gives CASSLDRAAGELFF. The chain employs TRBV12-3 or TRBV12-4 and TRBJ2-2; 8 bases line up with TRBD1. V shed 3 bases and J 6 bases; nucleotides not matched to a gene: 3. CDR3 length: 14 amino acids.